This T cell receptor (beta chain) was documented in a study of blood T cell repertoires in COVID-19. Study information: Sources were T cells, B-cell-depleted T cells, or PBMCs; the material itself was cDNA or gDNA.

In the original workflow: Amplification of reference gene primers was used by the study to estimate nucleated cell counts. Measured with immunoSEQ multiplex PCR; TCRdb has only the in-frame clones, and not every one. V and J calls and clone size are as listed in that table; D and trimming were resolved from the DNA. The data contain fewer than 350,000 clones, about 91% of them seen just once; the ten biggest clones take up 2.8%. The material sequenced was PBMCs or T cells enriched from blood (not recorded which). This receptor was taken from a man in his forties who had been exposed to COVID-19.

The CDR3 sequence is CASSFVSGVETQYF. The CDR3 bases are TGTGCCAGCAGTTTTGTCTCGGGTGTTGAGACCCAGTACTTC. V is TRBV28 and J is TRBJ2-5; D ambiguous. The CDR3 has 14 residues. Germline V gene data show CDR1 as MDHEN and CDR2 as SYDVKM. Trimming took 3 bases from V and 5 from J, leaving 13 bases between them.